The clone carrying this T cell receptor beta chain was picked up a small number of times. The antigen is unknown. TCRdb reprocessed the 5' RACE reads via MiXCR and lists one record per CDR3 protein. Seen here are about 800,000 distinct CDR3 sequences, around 11% observed once, and the top ten hold about 0.49%. Germline-derived CDR1 and CDR2 are KGHSH and LQKENI. The V gene lost 3 bases and the J gene lost 5 bases, with 14 bases spanning the gap. CDR3 size: 14 residues. This entry belongs to a study of CD8 T cells in ankylosing spondylitis. Study-wide findings and caveats: Blood of patients with ankylosing spondylitis appeared to be characterized by a TCR beta motif of roughly eight highly homologous variants.

The chain employs TRBV18 and TRBJ2-7; D unclear. Specimen: blood, either unsorted or a sorted T cell fraction (not recorded which). This TCR came from a male donor with ankylosing spondylitis. CDR3 in DNA: TGTGCCAGCTCACCCCAACCAGATGGCGACGAGCAGTACTTC. Residues: CASSPQPDGDEQYF.